A single sample is the source of the 23 T cell receptor beta chains below, sequenced in a study of regulatory and conventional T cells in RAG deficiency. The sorted conventional CD4+ T cells were CD25-low and CD127-high, with genomic DNA sequenced. TCRdb's copy holds only in-frame clones and misses some; the assay was immunoSEQ multiplex PCR. Of 22,000 or so clones listed, about 92% are singletons. The sample also formed part of further work on regulatory T cells. From that study: The primer mix had 52 TRBV and 13 TRBJ primers.

The specimen was CD4+ T cells sorted from blood. These receptors originate from a human donor in good health.

This CDR3 is CASSPAGDGYGYTF. CDR3 coding DNA: TGCGCCAGCAGCCCGGCTGGCGACGGCTACGGCTACACCTTC. V gene TRBV5-1 combines with J gene TRBJ1-2; D gene unclear. Germline-derived CDR1 and CDR2 are SGHRS and YFSETQ. The CDR3 length is 14 residues. V was cut by 4 bases and J by 8 bases, with 18 bases left in between.

This rearrangement joins TRBV11-2 to TRBJ2-1, with TRBD2 identical over 12 bases. The V segment lost 4 bases and the J segment 0 bases; nucleotides outside the gene matches: 7. The CDR3 is made up of 18 amino acids. Germline lookup yields CDR1 SGHAT and CDR2 FQNNGV. The CDR3 DNA reads as TGTGCCAGCAGCTCCTGGACTAGCGGGGTCGGCTCCTACAATGAGCAGTTCTTC. Protein product: CASSSWTSGVGSYNEQFF.

CDR3 nucleotide sequence: TGTGCCAGCAGTGAACAGGTCCATTCACCCCTCCACTTT. This gives the protein CASSEQVHSPLHF. The chain couples TRBV6-1 to TRBJ1-6; no reliable D call. Germline V gene lookup returns CDR1 MNHNS and CDR2 SASEGT. The ends were cut back, 2 bases at V and 8 bases at J, with 7 bases in the middle. The CDR3 is 13 residues long.

The V and J genes are TRBV7-2 and TRBJ2-1, with 8 bases identical to TRBD2. The CDR3 length is 14 residues. The V and J ends lost 3 bases and 6 bases, in that order; junction bases with no gene match: 4. Germline V gene lookup returns CDR1 SGHTA and CDR2 FQGNSA. The CDR3 loop is CASSFGGAGNEQFF. CDR3 in DNA: TGTGCCAGCAGCTTCGGGGGGGCAGGCAATGAGCAGTTCTTC. Supplemented by reference TRBV7-2 and TRBJ2-1, the full variable domain reads GAGVSQSPSNKVTEKGKDVELRCDPISGHTALYWYRQSLGQGLEFLIYFQGNSAPDKSGLPSDRFSAERTGGSVSTLTIQRTQQEDSAVYLCASSFGGAGNEQFFGPGTRLTVL.

The genes are TRBV28 and TRBJ1-1; 7 nucleotides line up with TRBD1. Germline assignment: CDR1 MDHEN and CDR2 SYDVKM. This CDR3 comprises 14 residues. J was trimmed by 2 bases and V by 4 bases; bases with no gene match: 4. The CDR3 DNA sequence: TGTGCCAGCAGTTCGACAGGGTACAACACTGAAGCTTTCTTT. This encodes CASSSTGYNTEAFF.

The table lists this clone with a count of one. The chain has TRBV5-1 and TRBJ2-1; 7 nucleotides agree with TRBD1. The ends lost 2 bases at V and 10 bases at J; junction bases unmatched: 6. This CDR3 region has 13 residues. Germline-derived CDR1 and CDR2 are SGHRS and YFSETQ. Here the CDR3 DNA reads TGCGCCAGCAGCTTCCTAGGGGACAGAGAGCAGTTCTTC. Translating gives CASSFLGDREQFF. Full variable domain (rest looked up from reference TRBV5-1 and TRBJ2-1): KAGVTQTPRYLIKTRGQQVTLSCSPISGHRSVSWYQQTPGQGLQFLFEYFSETQRNKGNFPGRFSGRQFSNSRSEMNVSTLELGDSALYLCASSFLGDREQFFGPGTRLTVL.

The rearrangement links TRBV7-2 to TRBJ1-1; no firm D call. This CDR3 has 12 residues. Germline-derived CDR1 and CDR2 are SGHTA and FQGNSA. With 5 bases removed from V and 8 bases from J, the gap between germline ends came to 12 bases. The CDR3 DNA reads TGTGCCAGCAGCCCCATATTCGGGGAAGCTTTCTTT. It specifies CASSPIFGEAFF.

This clone was seen only once. This sequence joins TRBV11-3 and TRBJ2-7; 12 bases are a match to TRBD1. V shed 6 bases and J 6 bases; nucleotides not matched to a gene: 3. The CDR3 is 13 residues long. Germline V gene sequence: CDR1 SGHNT, CDR2 YENEEA. The CDR3 sequence: CASRGTGGLEQYF. The CDR3 DNA reads TGTGCCAGCAGGGGGACAGGGGGCCTCGAGCAGTACTTC. Full variable domain (missing parts from reference TRBV11-3 and TRBJ2-7): EAGVVQSPRYKIIEKKQPVAFWCNPISGHNTLYWYLQNLGQGPELLIRYENEEAVDDSQLPKDRFSAERLKGVDSTLKIQPAELGDSAVYLCASRGTGGLEQYFGPGTRLTVT.

J is TRBJ1-2 and V is TRBV6-6, with D tentatively TRBD1 (5 bases). Trimming left V 2 bases short and J 2 bases short, with 9 bases between. Germline lookup yields CDR1 MNHNY and CDR2 SVGAGI (reference sequence). CDR3 length: 14 residues. The CDR3 protein is CASSYIGGNYGYTF. The CDR3 DNA is TGTGCCAGCAGTTACATCGGGGGGAACTATGGCTACACCTTC.

V gene TRBV10-1 combines with J gene TRBJ1-2; D is undetermined. This CDR3 is built from 12 residues. V was clipped by 3 bases and J by 5 bases, with 7 bases between them. Per germline, CDR1 WNHNN and CDR2 SYGVQD (reference sequence). The CDR3 here is CASSDGEYGYTF. The CDR3 nucleotides are TGCGCCAGCAGTGATGGCGAGTATGGCTACACCTTC.

CDR3 bases: TGTGCCAGCCGACTAGTGGCGACCGGGGAGCTGTTTTTT. Translated: CASRLVATGELFF. The chain links TRBV2 to TRBJ2-2; perhaps TRBD2 as D (6 bases). Germline values: CDR1 SNHLY, CDR2 FYNNEI. This CDR3 region has 13 residues. V lost 8 bases and J lost 5, with 12 bases in between.

This rearrangement joins TRBV7-2 to TRBJ1-5, with D possibly TRBD1 on 6 matching bases. The germline V gene encodes CDR1 SGHTA and CDR2 FQGNSA. V lost 5 bases to trimming and J lost 6 bases, with 17 bases between them. There are 15 residues in the CDR3. The CDR3 DNA follows: TGTGCCAGCAGCCTCTCTACAGGGCATAGTCAGCCCCAGCATTTT. Its protein is CASSLSTGHSQPQHF.

This clone was found once. This sequence joins TRBV5-6 and TRBJ2-2; TRBD2 might be the D (6 bases). V was shortened by 5 bases and J by 6 bases, with 11 bases between the two germline ends. The CDR3 totals 13 residues. Germline V CDR1 and CDR2: SGHDT, YYEEEE. The CDR3, as DNA: TGTGCCAGCAGTTGGCGGGGCGCCGGGGAGCTGTTTTTT. This encodes CASSWRGAGELFF.

The sample holds one count of this clone. CDR3 nucleotides: TGCGCCAGCAGCCAAGAGGGCATTCTCTATGGCTACACCTTC. Its protein is CASSQEGILYGYTF. The chain employs TRBV4-1 and TRBJ1-2, with D hard to call. The germline gives CDR1 MGHRA, CDR2 YSYEKL. The CDR3 is 14 amino acids. V gave up 0 bases and J gave up 4 bases, with 9 bases separating them.

The chain recombines TRBV27 with TRBJ2-3, with D possibly being TRBD1 (6 bases). The V gene lost 6 bases and the J gene lost 1 base, with 20 bases spanning the gap. The germline V gene has CDR1 MNHEY and CDR2 SMNVEV (reference sequence). This CDR3 contains 17 residues. The CDR3, as DNA: TGTGCCAGCAGCCACCTAGGGGGAGCCGGGGGCACAGATACGCAGTATTTT. This translates into CASSHLGGAGGTDTQYF.

This clone was seen once. V and J are TRBV2 and TRBJ1-5; 7 positions match TRBD1. The V gene's germline CDR1 is SNHLY and CDR2 FYNNEI. The CDR3 totals 15 residues. V was pared by 6 bases and J by 1 base, with 6 bases of the junction left unmatched. CDR3 region: CASRMNRGSNQPQHF. The CDR3 coding sequence is TGTGCCAGCAGGATGAACAGGGGAAGCAATCAGCCCCAGCATTTT.

The gene calls are TRBV30 and TRBJ2-5; D possibly corresponds to TRBD1 (6 bases). The V and J ends lost 2 bases and 5 bases respectively, with 12 bases between them. The CDR3 runs 13 residues. Germline assignment: CDR1 GTSNPN and CDR2 SVGIG (reference sequence). The CDR3 sequence: CAWSSGGVETQYF. The CDR3 DNA follows: TGTGCCTGGAGTAGTGGGGGCGTGGAGACCCAGTACTTC.

This chain uses TRBV9 with TRBJ1-6; D uncertain. The CDR3 has 15 residues. Between the trimmed V and J ends, which lost 2 bases and 7 bases, there was a span of 13 bases. Germline lookup yields CDR1 SGDLS and CDR2 YYNGEE. The CDR3 nucleotides read TGTGCCAGCAGCGTTGGTCCCATGGGCAATTCACCCCTCCACTTT. As protein: CASSVGPMGNSPLHF.

V is TRBV6-5 and J is TRBJ1-5; TRBD1 is a possible D gene (5 bases). Trimming removed 5 bases at V and 2 bases at J, with 10 bases between. This CDR3 has 14 amino acids. Germline lookup yields CDR1 MNHEY and CDR2 SVGAGI. The CDR3 sequence is CASSLGGGNQPQHF. The CDR3 DNA reads as TGTGCCAGCAGTCTTGGGGGAGGCAATCAGCCCCAGCATTTT.

This chain links TRBV6-5 with TRBJ2-5; TRBD1 aligns across 8 bases. The CDR3 is 14 residues long. Germline loops: CDR1 MNHEY, CDR2 SVGAGI. J gave up 10 bases and V 5 bases, and 12 bases lay outside the gene matches. The DNA for the CDR3 is TGTGCCAGCAGTCGCAACACGGGGACAGGCGTCCAGTACTTC. It encodes CASSRNTGTGVQYF.

Concerning this clone: The identical CDR3 is also encoded by other nucleotide sequences in the sample. The chain joins TRBV7-6 to TRBJ1-1, with 8 nucleotides matching TRBD1. Germline V CDR1 and CDR2: SGHVS, FNYEAQ. The CDR3 spans 16 residues. J gave up 4 bases and V 4 bases, and 11 bases lay outside the gene matches. This chain's CDR3 is CASSSSQGALGTEAFF. The CDR3 nucleotides are TGTGCCAGCAGCTCCTCTCAGGGGGCGTTGGGCACTGAAGCTTTCTTT.

The chain joins TRBV5-6 to TRBJ2-1; D is undetermined. CDR3 size: 12 residues. Trimming took 2 bases from V and 7 from J, leaving 7 bases between them. CDR1 is SGHDT, CDR2 YYEEEE, per germline. The DNA for the CDR3 is TGTGCCAGCAGCTTAGCCGGGAATGAGCAGTTCTTC. It codes for CASSLAGNEQFF.

This clone was seen once. The chain uses TRBV30 and TRBJ1-5; 10 nucleotides line up with TRBD1. Per germline, CDR1 GTSNPN and CDR2 SVGIG (reference sequence). This CDR3 has 16 residues. V shed 2 bases, J shed 6 bases, and the junction held 10 bases outside the gene matches. The CDR3 bases are TGTGCCTGGAGTCTGCAGACAGGGGGCATGGGTCAGCCCCAGCATTTT. Protein: CAWSLQTGGMGQPQHF.